This passage covers 20 T cell receptor beta chains from one sample sequenced in a study of T cells in Graves' hyperthyroidism and ophthalmopathy. Researchers amplified the TCR beta CDR3 regions from RNA transcripts. With the HTBI primer set, the TCR CDR3 went through a first round of RT-PCR. TCRdb reprocessed the multiplex PCR reads with MiXCR, giving one entry per CDR3 protein. The sample includes about 420,000 distinct CDR3 sequences, roughly an eighth of them seen just once. The material sequenced was blood. The source is a woman aged 18-29 years with Graves' hyperthyroidism.

This clonotype was detected many times. The chain recombines TRBV18 with TRBJ2-3; tentatively, D is TRBD1 or TRBD2 (5 bases each). CDR3 length: 14 amino acids. Per the germline V gene, CDR1 is KGHSH and CDR2 is LQKENI. V lost 4 bases and J 0 bases, leaving 8 bases between the germline ends. CDR3 sequence: CASSRDGSTDTQYF. CDR3 coding DNA: TGTGCCAGCTCACGGGACGGAAGCACAGATACGCAGTATTTT.

This chain joins TRBV6-1 and TRBJ2-1; 7 nucleotides line up with TRBD1. With 6 bases clipped from V and 4 bases from J, the junction kept 9 bases outside the gene matches. Germline CDR1 reads MNHNS; CDR2 reads SASEGT. The CDR3 covers 15 residues. CDR3 sequence reads: CASRSLGGVYNEQFF. The CDR3 nucleotides are TGTGCCAGCAGATCTCTAGGGGGCGTTTACAATGAGCAGTTCTTC.

This clonotype was seen ten or more times. The V gene is TRBV12-3 or TRBV12-4, the J gene TRBJ2-5, with D perhaps TRBD1 (7 bases). With 6 bases removed from V and 7 bases from J, the gap between germline ends came to 12 bases. This CDR3 contains 12 residues. The CDR3 sequence is CASSPRGVTQYF. The DNA of the CDR3 is TGTGCCAGCAGCCCCAGGGGGGTGACCCAGTACTTC.

The V and J genes are TRBV10-3 and TRBJ2-1, with a tentative D call TRBD2 (6 bases). The CDR3 is 16 residues long. V was shortened by 2 bases and J by 5 bases, with 16 bases between the two germline ends. Germline assignment: CDR1 ENHRY and CDR2 SYGVKD. The CDR3 region has the DNA TGTGCCATCAGTGAGGCGGGGACGAGGCGGAACAATGAGCAGTTCTTC. Translated: CAISEAGTRRNNEQFF.

This clonotype has at least ten counts. V usage is TRBV30 and J usage is TRBJ1-2; maybe TRBD1 (5 bases). The germline V and J ends were trimmed by 2 bases and 0 bases, with 10 bases remaining between them. The length of the CDR3 is 14 residues. Germline V gives CDR1 GTSNPN, CDR2 SVGIG (reference sequence). CDR3 bases: TGTGCCTGGAGTAATTGGGGGGCTAACTATGGCTACACCTTC. Residues: CAWSNWGANYGYTF.

This clonotype was detected a few times. The V call is TRBV3-1, the J call TRBJ2-7, with 11 bases fitting TRBD2. The CDR3 extends over 15 amino acids. Germline V CDR1 and CDR2: LGHDT, YNNKEL (reference sequence). Germline trimming cut 4 bases from V and 4 bases from J; bases unmatched to any gene: 6. CDR3 nucleotide sequence: TGTGCCAGCAGCCGCACTAGCGGGAGTTTATACGAGCAGTACTTC. This translates into CASSRTSGSLYEQYF.

This rearrangement joins TRBV12-3 or TRBV12-4 to TRBJ2-1, with D perhaps TRBD1 (5 bases). The CDR3 length is 15 residues. Trimming cost V 2 bases and J 4 bases, with 12 bases left between them. The CDR3, as DNA: TGTGCCAGCAGTTTAAGGGGAAACCTATACAATGAGCAGTTCTTC. Its protein is CASSLRGNLYNEQFF.

Many counts were recorded for this clonotype. V and J are TRBV6-1 and TRBJ2-7, with D unresolved. CDR3 length: 13 amino acids. The germline V gene has CDR1 MNHNS and CDR2 SASEGT. V gave up 5 bases and J gave up 3 bases, with 11 bases separating them. The CDR3 coding sequence is TGTGCCAGCAGTACTGGATTAGGCTACGAGCAGTACTTC. This sequence encodes CASSTGLGYEQYF.

A few counts support this clonotype. The chain couples TRBV5-8 to TRBJ2-7; 11 bases align to TRBD2. The CDR3 is 16 amino acids. The V gene's germline CDR1 is SGHTS and CDR2 YDEGEE. V shed 3 bases and J 3 bases; nucleotides not matched to a gene: 8. DNA of the CDR3: TGTGCCAGCAGCTGGGGGACTAGCGGAAGTAACTACGAGCAGTACTTC. This codes for CASSWGTSGSNYEQYF.

This clonotype was detected ten times or more. The chain recombines TRBV6-1 with TRBJ2-1; 8 bases are shared with TRBD2. V dropped 3 bases and J dropped 6; count of bases not matched to a gene: 7. CDR1 and CDR2 from the germline V gene are MNHNS and SASEGT. CDR3 length equals 15 residues. The CDR3 reads CASSDSTGGVNEQFF. CDR3 nucleotide sequence: TGTGCCAGCAGTGATAGCACGGGAGGGGTCAATGAGCAGTTCTTC.

This clonotype was detected many times. This chain connects TRBV12-3 or TRBV12-4 to TRBJ2-3, with no clear D. Trimming removed 7 bases from V and 1 base from J, with 9 bases in between. The CDR3 totals 13 residues. The CDR3: CASTLDGTDTQYF. In DNA, the CDR3 is TGTGCCAGCACCTTGGACGGCACAGATACGCAGTATTTT.

The chain couples TRBV9 to TRBJ2-1; 7 bases match TRBD2. Trimming removed 4 bases from V and 1 base from J; junction bases left unmatched: 8. Germline V gene lookup returns CDR1 SGDLS and CDR2 YYNGEE. The CDR3 sequence is 16 residues long. The chain's CDR3 is CASSPRASGSYNEQFF. The CDR3 DNA reads as TGTGCCAGCAGCCCCAGGGCTAGCGGTTCCTACAATGAGCAGTTCTTC.

This clonotype came up a few times. V and J are TRBV6-1 and TRBJ2-1; D remains unclear. In germline, CDR1 is MNHNS, CDR2 SASEGT. The CDR3 covers 15 residues. Trimming stripped 4 bases from V and 6 bases from J, with 16 bases between. In DNA, the CDR3 is TGTGCCAGCAGTGTCACTCCAGCCACGGCCAATGAGCAGTTCTTC. Translating it yields CASSVTPATANEQFF.

V and J are TRBV5-5 and TRBJ1-6, with D perhaps TRBD1 (5 bases). Trimming shortened V by 4 bases and J by 7 bases, and 21 bases separated the two germline ends. Germline CDR1 reads SGHKS; CDR2 reads YYEKEE (reference sequence). CDR3 length equals 17 residues. CDR3: CASSLIGAEKPNSPLHF. The CDR3 DNA follows: TGTGCCAGCAGCCTTATCGGGGCTGAAAAGCCAAATTCACCCCTCCACTTT.

This clonotype was recorded many times. The chain combines TRBV6-2 or TRBV6-3 with TRBJ2-2; 7 bases align to TRBD2. V lost 6 bases to trimming and J lost 6 bases; unmatched junction nucleotides: 4. Germline CDR1 MNHEY, CDR2 SVGEGT. This CDR3 spans 13 amino acids. The CDR3 is CASSPREAGELFF. CDR3 DNA sequence: TGTGCCAGCAGCCCTCGGGAGGCCGGGGAGCTGTTTTTT.

This rearrangement joins TRBV6-1 to TRBJ2-6; possible D gene TRBD1, 6 bases. Germline CDR1 MNHNS, CDR2 SASEGT. Trimming took off 5 bases at V and 2 bases at J, with 13 bases between the two ends. The CDR3 consists of 16 residues. The DNA for the CDR3 is TGTGCCAGCAGTCCCTTGCAGGGGACTGGGGCCAACGTCCTGACTTTC. This translates into CASSPLQGTGANVLTF.

This clonotype was detected ten times or more. The chain couples TRBV6-1 to TRBJ2-5; 13 bases align to TRBD2. Germline lookup yields CDR1 MNHNS and CDR2 SASEGT. The CDR3 has 14 amino acids. With 8 bases clipped from V and 4 bases from J, the junction kept 4 bases outside the gene matches. The CDR3 nucleotides read TGTGCCAGCGGGAGACTAGCGGGAGGAGAGACCCAGTACTTC. Its protein product is CASGRLAGGETQYF.

The table lists this clonotype with many counts. The V and J genes are TRBV12-5 and TRBJ2-5; 9 nucleotides match TRBD1. Germline lookup yields CDR1 LGHNT and CDR2 FRNRAP. The CDR3 runs to 14 residues. After removal of 7 bases from V and 4 bases from J, the junction contained 7 bases not matched to a gene. CDR3 bases: TGTGCTAGTGTCCCCCGGACAGGGGCAGAGACCCAGTACTTC. Protein: CASVPRTGAETQYF.

This clonotype was detected many times. This sequence joins TRBV18 and TRBJ1-5; D uncertain. The CDR3 is made up of 14 amino acids. Germline CDR1 KGHSH, CDR2 LQKENI. Trimming left V 3 bases short and J 0 bases short, with 6 bases between. The CDR3 DNA follows: TGTGCCAGCTCACCTACGGATAGCAATCAGCCCCAGCATTTT. This translates into CASSPTDSNQPQHF. The full variable domain, completed using reference TRBV18 and TRBJ1-5, is NAGVMQNPRHLVRRRGQEARLRCSPMKGHSHVYWYRQLPEEGLKFMVYLQKENIIDESGMPKERFSAEFPKEGPSILRIQQVVRGDSAAYFCASSPTDSNQPQHFGDGTRLSIL.

This clonotype was seen repeatedly, ten times or more. The gene calls are TRBV6-1 and TRBJ1-5; D unresolved. Germline values: CDR1 MNHNS, CDR2 SASEGT. V was shortened by 4 bases and J by 0 bases, with 10 bases between the two germline ends. This CDR3 spans 15 amino acids. CDR3 bases: TGTGCCAGCAGTGGGGAGGAGTATAGCAATCAGCCCCAGCATTTT. Its translation: CASSGEEYSNQPQHF.